This section outlines one TCR beta chain sequence together with its context. Individual cDNA molecules were tagged with unique molecular identifiers, the study reported. TCRdb reanalysed the 5' RACE reads using MiXCR and keeps one entry per CDR3 protein. The table includes roughly 29,000 distinct CDR3 sequences, about 5.3% detected once. The CDR3 loop spans 14 amino acids. Trimming removed 7 bases at V and 1 base at J, with 12 bases between. Germline lookup yields CDR1 SGHAT and CDR2 FQDESV (reference sequence). This sample is drawn from a study of early T cells in non-severe SARS-CoV-2 infection. Input material: whole blood. The TCR comes from an adult who was a healthcare worker with PCR-confirmed SARS-CoV-2 infection or an uninfected control (not recorded which). The chain uses TRBV11-1 and TRBJ2-3, with D uncertain. CDR3 nucleotide sequence: TGTGCCAGCAACGTAGAAGGGCGCACAGATACGCAGTATTTT. Its protein product is CASNVEGRTDTQYF.